These T cell receptor beta chains were read from a single sample in a study of PD-1 blockade in classical Hodgkin lymphoma. The protocol was immunoSEQ multiplex PCR, while the TCRdb copy is restricted to in-frame clones and leaves out a portion. Of about 85,000 clones listed, 90% were seen once; the top ten hold about 2.9%. Sample: peripheral blood mononuclear cells (PBMCs), taken before the fourth cycle of nivolumab. Receptors were obtained from a human donor with classical Hodgkin lymphoma. Both conserved end residues are part of each CDR3. Clone size is given for some rows only: seen once, a few or many times, or a class if the clone is expanded.

clone_size: NA
v_call: TRBV19
cdr3_aa: CASSLGMEQGAWGYTF

clone_size: NA
v_call: TRBV19
cdr3_aa: CASSIYGANTGELFF

clone_size: NA
v_call: TRBV11-2
cdr3_aa: CASSLKSDEQFF

clone_size: NA
v_call: TRBV7-2
cdr3_aa: CASSVEPPAYNEQFF

clone_size: NA
v_call: TRBV19
cdr3_aa: CASSRALGQSYEQYF

clone_size: NA
v_call: TRBV6-5
cdr3_aa: CASSNTPPSYNEQFF

clone_size: NA
v_call: TRBV25-1
cdr3_aa: CASTERGYSYNEQFF

clone_size: NA
v_call: TRBV6-6
cdr3_aa: CASSHGKGEYGYTF

clone_size: NA
v_call: TRBV5-5
cdr3_aa: CASSLWSDGSGNTIYF

clone_size: medium-sized
v_call: TRBV29-1
cdr3_aa: CSVVGETAHGYTF

clone_size: NA
v_call: TRBV5-1
cdr3_aa: CASSSLWGVDTEAFF

clone_size: NA
v_call: TRBV2
cdr3_aa: CASRGGQGADGYTF

clone_size: NA
v_call: TRBV7-9
cdr3_aa: CASSLAQGRRTEAFF

clone_size: once
v_call: TRBV7-2
cdr3_aa: CASSLVSAYGYTF